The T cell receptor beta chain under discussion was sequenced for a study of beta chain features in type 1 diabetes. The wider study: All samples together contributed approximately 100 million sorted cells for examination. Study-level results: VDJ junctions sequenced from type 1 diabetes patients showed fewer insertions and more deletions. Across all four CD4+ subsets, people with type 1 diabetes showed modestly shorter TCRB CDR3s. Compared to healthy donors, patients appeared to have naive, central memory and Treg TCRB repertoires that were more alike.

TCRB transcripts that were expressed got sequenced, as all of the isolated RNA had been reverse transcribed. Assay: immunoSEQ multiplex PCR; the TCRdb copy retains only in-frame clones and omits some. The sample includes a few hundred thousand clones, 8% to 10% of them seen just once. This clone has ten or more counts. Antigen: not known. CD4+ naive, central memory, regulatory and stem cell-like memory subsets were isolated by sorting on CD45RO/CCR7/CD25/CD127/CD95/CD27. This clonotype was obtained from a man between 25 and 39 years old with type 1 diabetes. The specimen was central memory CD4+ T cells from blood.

The CDR3 region is CASSQDSGRAQYF. CDR3 sequence (DNA): TGCGCCAGCAGCCAAGACAGTGGGAGGGCGCAGTATTTT. V usage is TRBV4-1 and J usage is TRBJ2-3, with TRBD2 matching 7 bases. The V segment lost 0 bases and the J segment 10 bases; nucleotides outside the gene matches: 4. The CDR3 spans 13 residues. Germline V lookup: CDR1 MGHRA, CDR2 YSYEKL.